This T cell receptor beta chain stems from a study of T cells in Graves' hyperthyroidism and ophthalmopathy. The TCR beta CDR3 regions underwent amplification using RNA transcripts as the source. HTBI primers were the set used in a first-round RT-PCR of the TCR CDR3. In TCRdb, the multiplex PCR reads were re-called with MiXCR into one record per CDR3 protein. The table has fewer than 400,000 distinct CDR3 sequences, about 15% seen once; the top ten hold about a quarter. Losses at the gene ends were 4 bases for V and 6 bases for J; bases not matched to a gene: 4. The length of the CDR3 is 14 residues. Germline values: CDR1 SGHRS, CDR2 YFSETQ.

The chain couples TRBV5-1 to TRBJ1-4, with TRBD1 matching over 9 bases. The receptor's source is a woman between 18 and 29 years old with Graves' hyperthyroidism that later progressed to Graves' ophthalmopathy. The sequenced sample consisted of blood. This CDR3 is CASSIRDRDEKLFF. The CDR3, as DNA: TGCGCCAGCAGCATCCGGGACAGGGATGAAAAACTGTTTTTT.